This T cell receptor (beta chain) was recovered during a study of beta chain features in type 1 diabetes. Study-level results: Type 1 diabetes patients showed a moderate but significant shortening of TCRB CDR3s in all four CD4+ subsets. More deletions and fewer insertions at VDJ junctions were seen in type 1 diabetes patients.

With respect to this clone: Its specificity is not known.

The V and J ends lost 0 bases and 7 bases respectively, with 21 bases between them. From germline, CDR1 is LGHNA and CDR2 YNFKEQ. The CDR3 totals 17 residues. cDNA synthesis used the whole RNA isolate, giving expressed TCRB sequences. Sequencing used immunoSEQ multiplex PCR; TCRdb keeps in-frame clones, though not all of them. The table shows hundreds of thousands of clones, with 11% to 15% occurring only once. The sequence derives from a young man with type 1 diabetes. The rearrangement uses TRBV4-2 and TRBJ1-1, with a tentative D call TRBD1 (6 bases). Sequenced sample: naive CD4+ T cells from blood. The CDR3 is CASSQDPAGATPLEAFF. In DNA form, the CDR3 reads TGTGCCAGCAGCCAAGATCCAGCAGGGGCAACTCCGCTTGAAGCTTTCTTT.